The 31 T cell receptor beta chains listed next were all sequenced from one sample in a study of blood T cell repertoires in COVID-19. Sequencing was performed with immunoSEQ multiplex PCR; in TCRdb, only in-frame clones are kept and a portion is missing. The data contain over 200,000 clones, 86% of them seen just once; the ten biggest clones take up 3.1%. The sample consisted of PBMCs or T cells enriched from blood (not recorded which). The source is a woman aged 45-59 years in a cohort exposed to, infected with or recovered from COVID-19 (not recorded which).

This clone was seen just once. V and J are TRBV27 and TRBJ2-1; a weak D match, TRBD2 (6 bases). The germline V gene encodes CDR1 MNHEY and CDR2 SMNVEV (reference sequence). There are 13 residues in the CDR3. V gave up 2 bases and J gave up 7 bases, with 9 bases separating them. In DNA, the CDR3 is TGTGCCAGCAGTTTAGTGGGGGGAAATGAGCAGTTCTTC. Its translation is CASSLVGGNEQFF.

V gene TRBV25-1 combines with J gene TRBJ2-2, with 7 nucleotides matching TRBD1. This CDR3 is built from 16 residues. The V segment lost 6 bases and the J segment 7 bases; nucleotides outside the gene matches: 14. Germline V gives CDR1 MGHDK, CDR2 SYGVNS. The CDR3 DNA sequence: TGTGCCAGCAGCGACACCTTCCACAGGGGTGACGGGGAGCTGTTTTTT. Encoded protein: CASSDTFHRGDGELFF.

This clone was detected only once. The genes are TRBV4-1 and TRBJ1-2, with D unresolved. The CDR3 runs to 14 residues. Trimming took 3 bases from V and 1 from J, leaving 9 bases between them. Germline V gene lookup returns CDR1 MGHRA and CDR2 YSYEKL. CDR3 bases: TGCGCCAGCAGCCACCTGGCTGTTAACTATGGCTACACCTTC. It encodes CASSHLAVNYGYTF.

This chain joins TRBV15 and TRBJ2-1; D is unclear. Germline V lookup: CDR1 LNHNV, CDR2 YYDKDF (reference sequence). The CDR3 is 12 amino acids. Trimming left V 8 bases short and J 8 bases short, with 13 bases between. DNA of the CDR3: TGTGCCACCGGTCTAAGATCGGATGAGCAGTTCTTC. Translation gives CATGLRSDEQFF.

This clone was observed a single time. The rearrangement uses TRBV6-5 and TRBJ2-1; TRBD2 matches at 8 bases. The CDR3 extends over 15 amino acids. Losses at the gene ends were 7 bases for V and 7 bases for J; bases not matched to a gene: 12. Germline V gene data show CDR1 as MNHEY and CDR2 as SVGAGI. The CDR3 is CASILRGEQRNEQFF. The CDR3 DNA is TGTGCCAGCATCCTGCGGGGGGAACAAAGGAATGAGCAGTTCTTC.

The chain couples TRBV7-8 to TRBJ2-1; 8 bases align to TRBD1. The CDR3 has 14 amino acids. CDR1 is SGHVS, CDR2 FQNEAQ, per germline. V dropped 4 bases and J dropped 7; count of bases not matched to a gene: 6. The CDR3 is CASSSRQGRNEQFF. CDR3 nucleotides: TGTGCCAGCAGCTCCCGACAGGGGAGGAATGAGCAGTTCTTC.

V and J are TRBV4-3 and TRBJ2-1; TRBD2 agrees at 9 bases. Germline CDR1 LGHNA, CDR2 YSLEER. The CDR3 consists of 13 residues. The junction had 3 bases not matched to a gene; V was cut back by 2 bases and J by 10 bases. The CDR3, as DNA: TGCGCCAGCAGCCAACTAAGCGGGAGGGAGCAGTTCTTC. Protein: CASSQLSGREQFF.

The V and J genes are TRBV7-8 and TRBJ2-2; 9 positions agree with TRBD1. V shed 5 bases, J shed 3 bases, and the junction held 4 bases outside the gene matches. CDR1 and CDR2 (germline): SGHVS, FQNEAQ. The CDR3 is made up of 15 amino acids. The CDR3 DNA reads as TGTGCCAGCAGCAACGACAGGGGGGACACCGGGGAGCTGTTTTTT. Translation gives CASSNDRGDTGELFF.

This sequence joins TRBV6-5 and TRBJ2-5, with 14 bases identical to TRBD2. Germline CDR1 is MNHEY and CDR2 is SVGAGI. The length of the CDR3 is 15 residues. V shed 6 bases and J 5 bases; nucleotides not matched to a gene: 5. In DNA, the CDR3 is TGTGCCAGCAGGACTAGCGGGGGGGCCCGGGAGACCCAGTACTTC. Translating it yields CASRTSGGARETQYF.

The rearrangement uses TRBV7-2 and TRBJ1-1; tentative D call: TRBD1 (6 bases). V gave up 6 bases and J gave up 4 bases, with 12 bases separating them. The CDR3 sequence is 13 residues long. Germline V gene lookup returns CDR1 SGHTA and CDR2 FQGNSA. The CDR3 loop reads CASSLGGATEAFF. The CDR3 bases are TGTGCCAGCAGTCTAGGGGGGGCCACTGAAGCTTTCTTT.

The V gene is TRBV10-3, the J gene TRBJ2-7; D is unresolved. The CDR3 has 15 amino acids. V shed 0 bases and J shed 3 bases, with 12 bases lying between them. Germline-derived CDR1 and CDR2 are ENHRY and SYGVKD. The CDR3 nucleotides are TGTGCCATCAGTGAGTCCAGCCGAGGAGTCTACGAGCAGTACTTC. Its protein is CAISESSRGVYEQYF.

The V and J genes are TRBV9 and TRBJ1-2; D is unresolved. Per the germline V gene, CDR1 is SGDLS and CDR2 is YYNGEE. The length of the CDR3 is 15 residues. Trimming removed 7 bases from V and 2 bases from J, with 18 bases in between. The CDR3 protein is CASRGRGRTNYGYTF. The CDR3 nucleotides are TGTGCCAGCCGTGGACGGGGTCGGACCAACTATGGCTACACCTTC.

The chain employs TRBV9 and TRBJ2-3; tentatively, D is TRBD1 (6 bases). Germline loops: CDR1 SGDLS, CDR2 YYNGEE. The CDR3 loop spans 16 amino acids. V was shortened by 3 bases and J by 1 base, with 15 bases between the two germline ends. The CDR3 DNA reads TGTGCCAGCAGCGCGGATACAGGGCAGGGCACAGATACGCAGTATTTT. Its protein is CASSADTGQGTDTQYF.

The chain employs TRBV7-8 and TRBJ1-5; the match to TRBD1 covers 7 bases. The germline gives CDR1 SGHVS, CDR2 FQNEAQ. The trim removed 5 bases at V and 0 bases at J, leaving 13 bases unmatched. The CDR3 is 18 amino acids. The CDR3 DNA reads as TGTGCCAGCAGCGCCAAGCGGTCAACAGGGGTTAGCAATCAGCCCCAGCATTTT. Translating it yields CASSAKRSTGVSNQPQHF. The complete variable domain, with remaining parts taken from reference TRBV7-8 and TRBJ1-5, reads GAGVSQSPRYKVAKRGQDVALRCDPISGHVSLFWYQQALGQGPEFLTYFQNEAQLDKSGLPSDRFFAERPEGSVSTLKIQRTQQEDSAVYLCASSAKRSTGVSNQPQHFGDGTRLSIL.

The chain joins TRBV15 to TRBJ2-7; no clear D. V dropped 5 bases and J dropped 5 bases, with 10 bases sitting between them. This CDR3 has 12 amino acids. Per the germline V gene, CDR1 is LNHNV and CDR2 is YYDKDF (reference sequence). The CDR3 loop is CATSARNNEQYF. Written as DNA, the CDR3 is TGTGCCACCAGCGCCAGAAACAACGAGCAGTACTTC.

V is TRBV10-3 and J is TRBJ2-7; D is possibly TRBD2 (5 bases). CDR3 size: 11 residues. V shed 7 bases and J shed 4 bases, with 8 bases lying between them. Germline V CDR1 and CDR2: ENHRY, SYGVKD. The CDR3 protein is CAIMREYEQYF. DNA for the CDR3: TGTGCCATCATGAGGGAATACGAGCAGTACTTC.

The V gene is TRBV7-9, the J gene TRBJ1-1; the D is unclear. The germline V gene has CDR1 SEHNR and CDR2 FQNEAQ (reference sequence). The length of the CDR3 is 15 residues. Trimming took 5 bases from V and 0 from J, leaving 13 bases between them. In DNA, the CDR3 is TGTGCCAGCAGCCCCCCGGGAACAATGAACACTGAAGCTTTCTTT. The encoded protein is CASSPPGTMNTEAFF.

The genes are TRBV18 and TRBJ1-1; no clear D. There are 14 residues in the CDR3. The germline CDR1 and CDR2 sequences are KGHSH and LQKENI. Between the trimmed V and J ends, which lost 2 bases and 0 bases, there was a span of 7 bases. The DNA of the CDR3 is TGTGCCAGCTCACCATTGTCGGTGAACACTGAAGCTTTCTTT. This sequence encodes CASSPLSVNTEAFF. The full variable domain, in which reference TRBV18 and TRBJ1-1 provide the parts outside the CDR3, is NAGVMQNPRHLVRRRGQEARLRCSPMKGHSHVYWYRQLPEEGLKFMVYLQKENIIDESGMPKERFSAEFPKEGPSILRIQQVVRGDSAAYFCASSPLSVNTEAFFGQGTRLTVV.

V and J are TRBV30 and TRBJ1-5; D is unclear. This CDR3 contains 15 residues. CDR1 is GTSNPN, CDR2 SVGIG, per germline (reference sequence). V lost 0 bases to trimming and J lost 0 bases, with 9 bases between them. This CDR3 is CAWSVPGNSNQPQHF. CDR3 sequence (DNA): TGTGCCTGGAGTGTACCGGGGAATAGCAATCAGCCCCAGCATTTT.

The chain has TRBV30 and TRBJ1-5; D possibly corresponds to TRBD1 (5 bases). The CDR3 is made up of 14 amino acids. V was cut by 0 bases and J by 3 bases, with 9 bases left in between. Germline CDR1 and CDR2: GTSNPN and SVGIG (reference sequence). CDR3 DNA: TGTGCCTGGAGTGTCGCAGGGAACAATCAGCCCCAGCATTTT. This gives the protein CAWSVAGNNQPQHF.

The chain employs TRBV6-2 or TRBV6-3 and TRBJ2-7; D is unclear. V was trimmed by 0 bases and J by 12 bases, leaving 9 bases between them. There are 11 residues in the CDR3. Germline V gene data show CDR1 as MNHEY and CDR2 as SVGEGT. The CDR3 region is CASSYSRQRYF. CDR3 sequence (DNA): TGTGCCAGCAGTTACTCGCGTCAACGGTACTTC.

The chain links TRBV29-1 to TRBJ2-1; TRBD2 agrees at 7 bases. From germline, CDR1 is SQVTM and CDR2 ANQGSEA. The J segment lost 5 bases and the V segment lost 5 bases, leaving 12 bases of the junction unmatched. CDR3 length equals 15 residues. The DNA of the CDR3 is TGCAGCGTTCTTTTACCGACTAGCCCGCACAATGAGCAGTTCTTC. This translates into CSVLLPTSPHNEQFF.

J is TRBJ2-4 and V is TRBV7-9, with D perhaps matching TRBD2 (7 bases). Trimming stripped 5 bases from V and 3 bases from J, with 17 bases between. This CDR3 spans 16 amino acids. Germline CDR1 SEHNR, CDR2 FQNEAQ (reference sequence). In DNA form, the CDR3 reads TGTGCCAGCAGCCCCCCTGCGGGGGCAGGCAAAAACATTCAGTACTTC. Translated: CASSPPAGAGKNIQYF.

CDR3 in DNA: TGCGCCAGCAGCCAAGGGGTAGGGGGCCTAAACACCATATATTTT. It encodes CASSQGVGGLNTIYF. The V and J genes are TRBV4-3 and TRBJ1-3, with 7 bases fitting TRBD1. Per the germline V gene, CDR1 is LGHNA and CDR2 is YSLEER. The CDR3 consists of 15 residues. Trimming took 1 base from V and 6 from J; bases not matched to a gene: 6.

The chain is built from TRBV19 and TRBJ2-2, with TRBD1 matching 7 bases. With V trimmed by 4 bases and J by 5 bases, 7 bases remained unmatched. The CDR3 has 15 residues. The V gene's germline CDR1 is LNHDA and CDR2 SQIVND (reference sequence). This CDR3 is CASSTKRGQTGELFF. The CDR3 DNA reads as TGTGCCAGTAGTACGAAAAGGGGACAGACCGGGGAGCTGTTTTTT.

This chain joins TRBV5-4 and TRBJ1-2; 8 bases are a match to TRBD1. This CDR3 is built from 16 residues. V was clipped by 3 bases and J by 4 bases; unmatched bases: 11. Germline V CDR1 and CDR2: SGHNT, YYREEE (reference sequence). Here the CDR3 DNA reads TGTGCCAGCAGCTCCCCAGGACAGGGTACCTCCTATGGCTACACCTTC. Amino acids: CASSSPGQGTSYGYTF.

This clone was seen only a few times. As DNA, the CDR3 is TGTGCCAGCAGCTTGTATCCGGGAGGGGGCACTGAAGCTTTCTTT. This encodes CASSLYPGGGTEAFF. The chain joins TRBV5-5 to TRBJ1-1; D might be TRBD1 (6 bases). Trimming pared 1 base from V and 4 bases from J, leaving 14 bases between. Looked up from germline, CDR1 is SGHKS and CDR2 is YYEKEE (reference sequence). CDR3 length: 15 residues.

The chain recombines TRBV5-4 with TRBJ2-7, with 7 bases identical to TRBD1. The V gene's germline CDR1 is SGHNT and CDR2 YYREEE (reference sequence). Trimming took 4 bases from V and 0 from J; bases not matched to a gene: 7. The CDR3 sequence is 15 residues long. The CDR3 region has the DNA TGTGCCAGCAGCATCGGACAGGATATCTCCTACGAGCAGTACTTC. This gives the protein CASSIGQDISYEQYF.

CDR3 DNA: TGTGCCAGCAGTTTCTATTCGGACACTGAAGCTTTCTTT. This gives the protein CASSFYSDTEAFF. The chain links TRBV12-3 or TRBV12-4 to TRBJ1-1; D gene uncertain. Trimming cost V 3 bases and J 3 bases, with 8 bases left between them. This CDR3 has 13 amino acids.

The chain carries TRBV7-6 and TRBJ1-6, with 7 bases that match TRBD1. The trim removed 1 base at V and 7 bases at J, leaving 7 bases unmatched. The CDR3 runs to 16 residues. Germline values: CDR1 SGHVS, CDR2 FNYEAQ. The DNA of the CDR3 is TGTGCCAGCAGCTTAGGAGGGGGCAGGGGGAATTCACCCCTCCACTTT. Protein product: CASSLGGGRGNSPLHF.

In nucleotides, the CDR3 is TGTGCCAGCAGCCGCACCGGGACAGGAGGCTACACCTTC. This translates into CASSRTGTGGYTF. The rearrangement uses TRBV7-2 and TRBJ1-2, with 8 bases that match TRBD1. V trimming: 5 bases; J trimming: 8 bases; junction bases outside the gene matches: 7. This CDR3 comprises 13 residues. CDR1 SGHTA and CDR2 FQGNSA come from the germline V gene.